One and the same sample provided the 32 T cell receptor beta chains below, sequenced in a study of blood T cell repertoires in COVID-19 (dated by TCRdb to about 2020). Library preparation was by the immunoSEQ multiplex PCR assay. TCRdb took this table from immuneACCESS and kept in-frame rearrangements with V and J called. Such tables lack part of the clones; where checked against another copy, unresolved V genes explain under half of the gap, and the rest is unexplained. The sample includes more than 95,000 clones, with about 83% observed a single time. About 5.4% of the sample lies in the top ten. Source material: peripheral blood. Source of these receptors: a human donor in a cohort sampled during active COVID-19.

The chain combines TRBV14 with TRBJ2-5, with D possibly being TRBD2 (5 bases). V gave up 5 bases and J gave up 5 bases, with 18 bases separating them. In germline, CDR1 is SGHDN, CDR2 FVKESK. This CDR3 is 15 amino acids long. For the CDR3, the DNA is TGTGCCAGCAGCTCTCCCGGTGAGGGCTGGGAGACCCAGTACTTC. It codes for CASSSPGEGWETQYF.

V gene TRBV10-3 combines with J gene TRBJ2-7; 13 nucleotides agree with TRBD2. After removal of 3 bases from V and 3 bases from J, the junction contained 2 bases not matched to a gene. This CDR3 has 15 residues. From germline, CDR1 is ENHRY and CDR2 SYGVKD. The CDR3 DNA follows: TGTGCCATCAGTGACGGGACTAGCGGGAACTACGAGCAGTACTTC. Its translation is CAISDGTSGNYEQYF.

This rearrangement joins TRBV19 to TRBJ2-2; 10 bases map to TRBD2. J gave up 2 bases and V 4 bases, and 4 bases lay outside the gene matches. The CDR3 sequence is 16 residues long. Germline assignment: CDR1 LNHDA and CDR2 SQIVND (reference sequence). For the CDR3, the DNA is TGTGCCAGTAGTAGAGGACTAGCGGCCAACACCGGGGAGCTGTTTTTT. This encodes CASSRGLAANTGELFF.

CDR3 DNA sequence: TGCAGCGTTCCCGGGACAGGGGGAACTGAAGCTTTCTTT. Protein sequence: CSVPGTGGTEAFF. This chain links TRBV29-1 with TRBJ1-1, with TRBD1 matching over 11 bases. This CDR3 is 13 amino acids long. Germline V gene data show CDR1 as SQVTM and CDR2 as ANQGSEA. After removal of 5 bases from V and 5 bases from J, the junction contained 4 bases not matched to a gene.

The chain has TRBV18 and TRBJ2-3; no clear D. The CDR3 contains 13 residues. Germline V gene lookup returns CDR1 KGHSH and CDR2 LQKENI. Trimming stripped 2 bases from V and 2 bases from J, with 5 bases between. As DNA, the CDR3 is TGTGCCAGCTCACCAAGAGACACAGATACGCAGTATTTT. It is translated as CASSPRDTDTQYF.

V usage is TRBV11-2 and J usage is TRBJ2-2; TRBD1 is a possible D gene (7 bases). Between the trimmed V and J ends, which lost 4 bases and 7 bases, there was a span of 19 bases. Germline V lookup: CDR1 SGHAT, CDR2 FQNNGV. The CDR3 loop spans 16 amino acids. The DNA for the CDR3 is TGTGCCAGCAGCTGGACCGGGACAGCGGGTGGCGGGGAGCTGTTTTTT. Translating it yields CASSWTGTAGGGELFF.

The J gene is TRBJ1-2, the V gene TRBV29-1; TRBD1 agrees at 12 bases. The V gene end was trimmed by 5 bases and the J gene end by 7 bases; junction bases not matched to a gene: 5. The CDR3 covers 13 residues. Germline assignment: CDR1 SQVTM and CDR2 ANQGSEA. DNA for the CDR3: TGCAGCGTTCCGGGACAGGGGGCCGTTGGCTACACCTTC. Its translation: CSVPGQGAVGYTF.

The J gene is TRBJ1-2, the V gene TRBV2, with no clear D. The CDR3 consists of 14 residues. The V end lost 9 bases, the J end lost 2 bases, and 16 bases lay between the germline ends. Germline V lookup: CDR1 SNHLY, CDR2 FYNNEI. The CDR3 is CASIISQSNYGYTF. Written as DNA, the CDR3 is TGTGCCAGTATCATCAGTCAATCGAACTATGGCTACACCTTC.

The CDR3: CASSYLAGAGSTDTQYF. The CDR3 nucleotides are TGCGCCAGCAGCTACTTAGCGGGAGCAGGAAGCACAGATACGCAGTATTTT. The V gene is TRBV4-1, the J gene TRBJ2-3; 9 nucleotides line up with TRBD2. The V segment lost 5 bases and the J segment 0 bases; nucleotides outside the gene matches: 9. There are 17 residues in the CDR3. Germline V gives CDR1 MGHRA, CDR2 YSYEKL.

V is TRBV6-4 and J is TRBJ2-3; 11 bases match TRBD2. CDR3 length: 14 residues. Per germline, CDR1 MRHNA and CDR2 SNTAGT. V was clipped by 4 bases and J by 6 bases; unmatched bases: 3. The CDR3 DNA reads TGTGCCAGCAGTGTAGCGGGAGGGCCGGATACGCAGTATTTT. As protein: CASSVAGGPDTQYF.

The chain recombines TRBV18 with TRBJ1-2; D is perhaps TRBD1 (5 bases). The CDR3 has 12 residues. CDR1 and CDR2 (germline): KGHSH, LQKENI. The V end was cut by 3 bases, the J end by 10 bases, with 12 bases between. For the CDR3, the DNA is TGTGCCAGCTCACCGCAGGGAAAGGACTACACCTTC. Translating gives CASSPQGKDYTF.

The chain has TRBV30 and TRBJ2-7, with TRBD2 matching 8 bases. The CDR3 runs 14 residues. The germline CDR1 and CDR2 sequences are GTSNPN and SVGIG (reference sequence). Germline trimming cut 5 bases from V and 0 bases from J; bases unmatched to any gene: 6. CDR3 amino acids: CAWREGRYSYEQYF. The CDR3 region has the DNA TGTGCCTGGCGGGAGGGGCGATACTCCTACGAGCAGTACTTC.

The chain is built from TRBV6-5 and TRBJ2-1; the match to TRBD1 covers 8 bases. Germline CDR1 and CDR2: MNHEY and SVGAGI. V dropped 0 bases and J dropped 3; count of bases not matched to a gene: 1. The CDR3 is made up of 15 amino acids. The CDR3 nucleotides read TGTGCCAGCAGTTACTCGGGACAGGACTACAATGAGCAGTTCTTC. It encodes CASSYSGQDYNEQFF.

This sequence joins TRBV27 and TRBJ2-3, with 11 bases fitting TRBD2. The CDR3 is 18 residues long. Germline trimming cut 6 bases from V and 7 bases from J; bases unmatched to any gene: 18. From germline, CDR1 is MNHEY and CDR2 SMNVEV (reference sequence). The CDR3 DNA reads TGTGCCAGCAGACTTACCGGACTTCTAGCGGGAGGAACAAATACGCAGTATTTT. Translating it yields CASRLTGLLAGGTNTQYF.

This clone was found once. J is TRBJ1-2 and V is TRBV5-1, with unresolved D. Germline V gene data show CDR1 as SGHRS and CDR2 as YFSETQ. This CDR3 has 14 amino acids. The ends were cut back, 0 bases at V and 4 bases at J, with 10 bases in the middle. In DNA, the CDR3 is TGCGCCAGCAGCTTGGGGGCGATTGGCTATGGCTACACCTTC. It specifies CASSLGAIGYGYTF. Using reference TRBV5-1 and TRBJ1-2 for the parts outside the CDR3, the full variable domain is KAGVTQTPRYLIKTRGQQVTLSCSPISGHRSVSWYQQTPGQGLQFLFEYFSETQRNKGNFPGRFSGRQFSNSRSEMNVSTLELGDSALYLCASSLGAIGYGYTFGSGTRLTVV.

This rearrangement joins TRBV30 to TRBJ1-5; D is uncertain. The CDR3 loop spans 16 amino acids. From germline, CDR1 is GTSNPN and CDR2 SVGIG (reference sequence). V lost 0 bases and J lost 2, with 14 bases in between. DNA of the CDR3: TGTGCCTGGAGTGTTTCCCTCGCCTACGGCAATCAGCCCCAGCATTTT. Residues: CAWSVSLAYGNQPQHF.

Comment on this clone: At one boundary the junction diverges from the germline segment, which might be a read error. The V call is TRBV4-1, the J call TRBJ2-7, with TRBD2 matching over 8 bases. Germline CDR1 and CDR2: MGHRA and YSYEKL. CDR3 size: 18 residues. For the CDR3, the DNA is TGCGCCAGCAGGCAAGATCACCTCATAGCGGGAAGTCTCGGCGAGCAGTACTTC. Its protein is CASRQDHLIAGSLGEQYF.

This chain joins TRBV29-1 and TRBJ2-7; the match to TRBD2 covers 9 bases. The CDR3 sequence is 16 residues long. J gave up 3 bases and V 1 base, and 10 bases lay outside the gene matches. The V gene's germline CDR1 is SQVTM and CDR2 ANQGSEA. The CDR3 nucleotides read TGCAGCGTTGAAGGTGCCGGGACTAGCACCGACTACGAGCAGTACTTC. Residues: CSVEGAGTSTDYEQYF.

The chain carries TRBV24-1 and TRBJ2-4; 12 bases align to TRBD2. The CDR3 length is 15 residues. With V trimmed by 6 bases and J by 5 bases, 4 bases remained unmatched. Germline V gene data show CDR1 as KGHDR and CDR2 as SFDVKD. The CDR3 DNA reads TGTGCCACCAGTCTAGCGGGAGGGCAAGAAAACATTCAGTACTTC. Translating gives CATSLAGGQENIQYF.

The chain is built from TRBV19 and TRBJ2-6, with D possibly being TRBD1 (5 bases). The CDR3 totals 15 residues. CDR1 is LNHDA and CDR2 is SQIVND in the germline V gene (reference sequence). Trimming stripped 5 bases from V and 2 bases from J, with 10 bases between. CDR3 sequence: CASSPQTAGANVLTF. CDR3 nucleotides: TGTGCCAGTAGTCCTCAGACAGCTGGGGCCAACGTCCTGACTTTC.

The DNA for the CDR3 is TGCGCCAGCAGCGAACAGCAGCGGGAATTCTTCTTC. Translating it yields CASSEQQREFFF. The chain is built from TRBV5-1 and TRBJ2-1, with TRBD2 matching over 7 bases. Trimming cost V 4 bases and J 16 bases; bases outside gene matches: 11. The germline V gene encodes CDR1 SGHRS and CDR2 YFSETQ. The CDR3 totals 12 residues.

The rearrangement links TRBV5-1 to TRBJ2-3, with 7 bases identical to TRBD2. Germline trimming cut 1 base from V and 8 bases from J; bases unmatched to any gene: 7. Germline lookup yields CDR1 SGHRS and CDR2 YFSETQ. This CDR3 has 14 amino acids. CDR3 protein: CASSLSAGPGTQYF. In DNA form, the CDR3 reads TGCGCCAGCAGCTTGTCAGCGGGACCCGGTACGCAGTATTTT.

The chain employs TRBV20-1 and TRBJ2-3; D gene unclear. Between the trimmed V and J ends, which lost 6 bases and 2 bases, there was a span of 6 bases. The CDR3 runs 11 residues. Germline assignment: CDR1 DFQATT and CDR2 SNEGSKA (reference sequence). The CDR3 region is CSAAYTDTQYF. In DNA form, the CDR3 reads TGCAGTGCGGCATACACAGATACGCAGTATTTT.

CDR3 loop: CASSPPLRVSTGELFF. CDR3 DNA sequence: TGTGCCAGCAGTCCGCCGTTAAGAGTAAGCACCGGGGAGCTGTTTTTT. The J gene is TRBJ2-2, the V gene TRBV6-2 or TRBV6-3; D not certain. Per germline, CDR1 MNHEY and CDR2 SVGEGT. This CDR3 is built from 16 residues. Deletions cut 5 bases from V and 4 bases from J, with 17 bases between.

This rearrangement joins TRBV30 to TRBJ2-7; 12 bases are shared with TRBD1. Germline loops: CDR1 GTSNPN, CDR2 SVGIG (reference sequence). CDR3 length: 14 residues. The V and J ends lost 7 bases and 7 bases, in that order; junction bases with no gene match: 11. The CDR3 region is CALNRDRGRREQYF. CDR3 DNA: TGTGCCTTAAACCGGGACAGGGGGCGACGAGAGCAGTACTTC.

The chain has TRBV28 and TRBJ1-2, with 7 bases fitting TRBD1. CDR3 size: 14 residues. With 2 bases clipped from V and 4 bases from J, the junction kept 4 bases outside the gene matches. From germline, CDR1 is MDHEN and CDR2 SYDVKM. DNA for the CDR3: TGTGCCAGCAGTTTACAGGGGGTTAGCTATGGCTACACCTTC. Translated: CASSLQGVSYGYTF.

V gene TRBV7-2 combines with J gene TRBJ2-4; 8 bases map to TRBD2. V was pared by 5 bases and J by 8 bases, with 8 bases of the junction left unmatched. Per the germline V gene, CDR1 is SGHTA and CDR2 is FQGNSA. The CDR3 contains 14 residues. CDR3 in amino acids: CASSPTGAGDIQYF. The CDR3 DNA is TGTGCCAGCAGCCCAACGGGAGCGGGAGACATTCAGTACTTC.

Only a few counts were recorded for this clone. The chain uses TRBV5-4 and TRBJ1-1; 9 bases are shared with TRBD1. The CDR3 is made up of 14 amino acids. Germline CDR1 SGHNT, CDR2 YYREEE (reference sequence). V gave up 4 bases and J gave up 8 bases; unmatched junction bases: 9. CDR3 residues: CASSPGTGRLEAFF. DNA of the CDR3: TGTGCCAGCAGCCCCGGGACAGGGAGGTTGGAAGCTTTCTTT.

The genes are TRBV2 and TRBJ2-5; TRBD2 agrees at 9 bases. This CDR3 spans 14 amino acids. Trimming cost V 6 bases and J 3 bases; bases outside gene matches: 5. Looked up from germline, CDR1 is SNHLY and CDR2 is FYNNEI. CDR3 loop: CASRGTSSEETQYF. Here the CDR3 DNA reads TGTGCCAGCAGGGGGACTAGCAGTGAAGAGACCCAGTACTTC.

This clone has just one count. The V and J genes are TRBV27 and TRBJ2-3, with 11 nucleotides matching TRBD2. Germline CDR1 is MNHEY and CDR2 is SMNVEV (reference sequence). This CDR3 comprises 15 residues. J was trimmed by 3 bases and V by 4 bases; bases with no gene match: 3. CDR3 sequence reads: CASSSLAGGTDTQYF. For the CDR3, the DNA is TGTGCCAGCAGTTCTCTAGCGGGAGGAACAGATACGCAGTATTTT.

The V and J genes are TRBV3-1 (or the pseudogene TRBV3-2) and TRBJ2-5, with D unclear. The CDR3 length is 13 residues. V was clipped by 1 base and J by 2 bases, with 5 bases between them. Germline CDR1 is LGHDT and CDR2 is YNNKEL (reference sequence). The DNA of the CDR3 is TGTGCCAGCAGCCAAGGCAGTCAAGAGACCCAGTACTTC. Amino acid sequence: CASSQGSQETQYF.

The rearrangement joins TRBV18 to TRBJ2-1; D may be TRBD1 (6 bases). The V gene's germline CDR1 is KGHSH and CDR2 LQKENI. The CDR3 runs 15 residues. The ends were cut back, 2 bases at V and 1 base at J, with 9 bases in the middle. Here the CDR3 DNA reads TGTGCCAGCTCACCAAGCAGGGGATCCTACAATGAGCAGTTCTTC. This sequence encodes CASSPSRGSYNEQFF.